This entry is about one T cell receptor (beta chain). This clonotype showed up just a few times. Its antigen specificity is not known. One base away there is no much larger clone; base qualities are not given. The sample comes from a study of T-cell reconstitution after alpha-beta-depleted transplantation in children listed by TCRdb under 2016. For the study in its entirety: The study quantitatively tracked T-cell immune reconstitution after TCRalphabeta/CD19-depleted allogeneic hematopoietic cell transplantation in children using TCR repertoire profiling.

Preparation of the library involved PCR. Reads for this sample came from an Illumina HiSeq 2500. TCR library preparation used molecular barcoding, with unique molecular identifiers applied to normalize quantification of the TCRbeta repertoire. In TCRdb, the public reads were trimmed at Q25 with fastp and aligned with MiXCR, with productive beta chains retained. Each CDR3 protein gets just one entry, which takes the most common genes and DNA from the rows behind it. This sample has approximately 1,000,000 distinct CDR3 sequences in its table, and about 30% of those were observed once. The leading ten clones occupy roughly 28% of the sample. General findings and caveats noted by the study authors: Apparently early alphabetaT-cell count recovery about two months after transplant reportedly relied on only several hundred rapidly expanded clones derived from non-depleted graft cells. Over the following months the frequencies of hyperexpanded clones went down, and after one year T-cell counts and TCRbeta diversity were mostly credited to newly produced T cells. In some patients, high TCRbeta diversity at day 60 was attributed to recipient T cells and intrathymic progenitors that had survived conditioning.

Reading from cysteine to phenylalanine, the CDR3 counts 14 amino acids. This entry keeps only the CDR3 DNA: 42 bases, framed from base 1. V and J are truncated by 11 bases and 1 base respectively, leaving an intervening sequence of 18 bases. For CDR1 and CDR2, the germline V gene lists SNHLY and FYNNEI. In the paper's terms, the treatment or condition label means: allogeneic hematopoietic cell transplantation with graft depleted of TCRalphabeta T cells and CD19 B cells. Transplant recipients were children who received TCRalphabeta/CD19-depleted allogeneic hematopoietic cell grafts. This material consisted of PBMCs, mostly from graft donor cells, taken 360 days after TCRalphabeta/CD19-depleted stem cell transplant. The sequence joins TRBV2 to TRBJ2-7, with the D gene tentatively TRBD1 or TRBD2, based on 5 matching bases in each. This TCR was recovered from a boy younger than two who had a stem cell transplant for SCID, so the T cells may come from the graft donor. The DNA sequence follows: TGTGCCGGAAACCCAGGGACGGGGTCCTACGAGCAGTACTTC. Its amino acids are CAGNPGTGSYEQYF. The reference TRBV2 and TRBJ2-7 proteins fill in what lies around the CDR3, so the full variable domain reads EPEVTQTPSHQVTQMGQEVILRCVPISNHLYFYWYRQILGQKVEFLVSFYNNEISEKSEIFDDQFSVERPDGSNFTLKIRSTKLEDSAMYFCAGNPGTGSYEQYFGPGTRLTVT.